The present entry profiles one T cell receptor beta chain with its context. Its target is unknown. The data belong to a study of neurological immune-mediated disorders. Study-wide points: It was HTLV-1-associated myelopathy that showed the most TCR clonal expansion, while multiple sclerosis showed the least, falling below healthy controls.

TCRdb re-analysed the 5' RACE reads in MiXCR, keeping a single row per CDR3 protein. This table has tens of thousands of distinct CDR3 sequences, 2% to 3% appearing once. Looked up from germline, CDR1 is MNHEY and CDR2 is SVGAGI. V lost 7 bases, J lost 5 bases, and 11 bases stayed unmatched. The CDR3 totals 15 residues. Input material: PBMCs. The V call is TRBV6-5, the J call TRBJ2-1; 7 nucleotides align to TRBD1. This TCR was recovered from a man aged 45 to 65 with multiple sclerosis. CDR3 loop: CASNKQGRGNNEQFF. The DNA for the CDR3 is TGTGCCAGCAACAAACAGGGGCGAGGAAACAATGAGCAGTTCTTC.